This T cell receptor (beta chain) comes out of a study of cytomegalovirus exposure and HLA in healthy donors. General study findings and limits: In a later analysis, a genetic analysis reported fewer productive-TCR N-insertions in an Asian-associated ancestry cluster than the cohort average.

A note on this clone: Its target is unknown.

From germline, CDR1 is MNHEY and CDR2 SMNVEV (reference sequence). The CDR3 is 13 residues long. Germline trimming cut 8 bases from V and 4 bases from J; bases unmatched to any gene: 3. PCR primers comprised 60 Vbeta and 13 Jbeta primers. Data came from immunoSEQ multiplex PCR; TCRdb stores just in-frame clones and leaves some out. The table lists roughly 250,000 clones, roughly 80% of them singletons. The sequence derives from a girl aged 2-10 years in good health and CMV-seronegative. The sample consisted of PBMCs. The chain carries TRBV27 and TRBJ2-1, with 9 bases matching TRBD1. CDR3 protein: CASGQGLYNEQFF. The CDR3 nucleotides are TGTGCCAGCGGACAGGGGCTTTACAATGAGCAGTTCTTC.